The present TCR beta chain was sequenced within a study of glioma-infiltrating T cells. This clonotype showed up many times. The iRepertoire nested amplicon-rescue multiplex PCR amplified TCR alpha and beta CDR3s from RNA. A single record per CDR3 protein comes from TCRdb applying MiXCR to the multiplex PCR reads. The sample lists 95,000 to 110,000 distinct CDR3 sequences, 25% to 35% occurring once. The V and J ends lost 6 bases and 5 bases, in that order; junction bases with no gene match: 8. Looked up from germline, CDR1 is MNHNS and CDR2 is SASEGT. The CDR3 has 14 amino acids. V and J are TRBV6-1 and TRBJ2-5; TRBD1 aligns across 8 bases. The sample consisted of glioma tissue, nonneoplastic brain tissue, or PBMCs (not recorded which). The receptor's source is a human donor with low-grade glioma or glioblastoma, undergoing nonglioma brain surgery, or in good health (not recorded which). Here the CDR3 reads CASRNDRGVETQYF. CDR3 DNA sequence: TGTGCCAGCAGAAACGACAGGGGTGTCGAGACCCAGTACTTC.